This T cell receptor (beta chain) was sequenced in a study of cytomegalovirus exposure and HLA in healthy donors. Study-level points and caveats: The authors later linked a missense DCLRE1C variant to TCR beta V- and J-gene trimming.

CDR1 and CDR2 (germline): SGHKS, YYEKEE (reference sequence). V shed 0 bases, J shed 5 bases, and the junction held 13 bases outside the gene matches. The CDR3 covers 17 residues. In the PCR, 60 Vbeta and 13 Jbeta primers were used. In the authors' methods: Counted up in a later analysis, unique TCR beta chains came to some 80 million, with around 10 million shared. This table comes from immunoSEQ multiplex PCR, and its TCRdb copy is limited to in-frame clones, with some not included. The D gene and trimming were derived from the DNA, and the V and J assignments and clone size from that table. This sample has some 160,000 clones, with 76% found just once. This cohort consisted of healthy bone marrow donors. This clone was detected only once. The antigen remains unidentified.

The TCR originated in a woman in her thirties or forties in good health and CMV-seronegative. Sequences were obtained from PBMCs. J is TRBJ2-7 and V is TRBV5-5; 8 nucleotides match TRBD2. The CDR3 is CASSLVPPGLGVNEQYF. The CDR3 DNA sequence: TGTGCCAGCAGCTTGGTCCCTCCGGGACTAGGAGTCAACGAGCAGTACTTC.